The rows below give T cell receptor beta chains drawn from one sample of a study of blood T cell repertoires in COVID-19. Profiled with immunoSEQ multiplex PCR; TCRdb holds only in-frame clones, not every one. The sample yields 100,000 to 150,000 clones, 75% to 90% seen once. Material for sequencing was peripheral blood. The receptors shown here come from a man aged 50 to 59 with active or convalescent COVID-19. CDR3s leave out the opening cysteine and the closing phenylalanine or tryptophan. Each record gives: V gene, CDR3 protein.

TRBV4-1,ASSLDRGNYEQY
TRBV6-5,ASRSTGYTEAF
TRBV2,ASRSGTSGFNEQF
TRBV30,AWELAGGPKDTQY
TRBV19,ASREQHRYGYT
TRBV6-5,ASSSGQGYGYT
TRBV4-1,ASSQVPSGGEGDTQY
TRBV6-5,ASTGEGNSPLH
TRBV18,ASSPPGQVQETQY
TRBV19,ASSTGVGTEAF
TRBV15,ATSSRGSEKLF
TRBV6-2/TRBV6-3,ASSYLTGTGNMNTEAF
TRBV3-1/TRBV3-2,ASGLATSDTQY
TRBV30,AWSVTVDTEAF
TRBV29-1,SVKVSSGPYNEQF
TRBV25-1,ASSVRDRETGELF
TRBV6-5,ASAEQTDTQY
TRBV5-1,ASSSRDRGRQTQY
TRBV27,ASATLGQSGWLYGELF
TRBV28,ASSLIPGQVRETQY
TRBV5-1,ASESAGLNTGELF
TRBV14,ASSHVSCRGERELISNEKLF
TRBV18,ASSPPYSGRINEQF
TRBV12-5,ASGLVDRGYNEQF
TRBV24-1,ATSDFVRGTYEQY
TRBV27,ASSPQGTTDTQY
TRBV10-2,ASSESRYYEQY
TRBV19,ASSNRENYNEQF
TRBV7-6,ASSPLRQGSVNGYT
TRBV5-1,ASSLGDRAGGPLH
TRBV3-1/TRBV3-2,ASSPTSGLAETQY